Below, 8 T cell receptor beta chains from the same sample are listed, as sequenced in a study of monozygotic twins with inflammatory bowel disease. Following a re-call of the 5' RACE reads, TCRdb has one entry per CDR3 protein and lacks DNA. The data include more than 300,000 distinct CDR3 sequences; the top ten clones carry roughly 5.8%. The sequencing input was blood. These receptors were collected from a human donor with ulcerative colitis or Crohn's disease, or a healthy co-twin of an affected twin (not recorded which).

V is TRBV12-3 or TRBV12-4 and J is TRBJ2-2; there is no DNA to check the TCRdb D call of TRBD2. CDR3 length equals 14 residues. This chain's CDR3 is CASSFVRRGGELFF.

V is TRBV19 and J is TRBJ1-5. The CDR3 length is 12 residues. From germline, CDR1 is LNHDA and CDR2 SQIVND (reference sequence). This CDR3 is CASRALNQPQHF.

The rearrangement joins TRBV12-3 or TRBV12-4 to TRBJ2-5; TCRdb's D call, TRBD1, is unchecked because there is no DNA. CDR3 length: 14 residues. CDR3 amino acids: CATQGGLHQETQYF.

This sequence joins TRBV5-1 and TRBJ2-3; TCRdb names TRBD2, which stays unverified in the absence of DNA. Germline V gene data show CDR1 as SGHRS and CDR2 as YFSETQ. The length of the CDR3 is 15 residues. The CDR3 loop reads CASSLVVAVTDTQYF.

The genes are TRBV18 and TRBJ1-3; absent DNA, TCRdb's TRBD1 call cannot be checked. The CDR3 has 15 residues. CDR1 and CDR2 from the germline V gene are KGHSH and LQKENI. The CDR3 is CASSAGQSSGNTIYF. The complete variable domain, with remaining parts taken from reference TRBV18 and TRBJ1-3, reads NAGVMQNPRHLVRRRGQEARLRCSPMKGHSHVYWYRQLPEEGLKFMVYLQKENIIDESGMPKERFSAEFPKEGPSILRIQQVVRGDSAAYFCASSAGQSSGNTIYFGEGSWLTVV.

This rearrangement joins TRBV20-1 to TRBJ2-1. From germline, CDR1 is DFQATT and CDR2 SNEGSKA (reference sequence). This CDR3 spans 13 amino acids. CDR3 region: CSAREPSYNEQFF.

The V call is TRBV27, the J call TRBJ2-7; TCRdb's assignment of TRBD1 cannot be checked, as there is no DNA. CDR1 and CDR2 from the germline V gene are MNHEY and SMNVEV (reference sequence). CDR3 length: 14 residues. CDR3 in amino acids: CASSLEGHHYEQYF.

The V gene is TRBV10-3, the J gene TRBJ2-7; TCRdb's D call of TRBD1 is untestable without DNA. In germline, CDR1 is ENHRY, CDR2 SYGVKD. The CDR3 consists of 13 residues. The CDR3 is CAISGGGSYEQYF.